A selection of T cell receptor beta chains follows, all from one sample in a study of blood T cell repertoires in COVID-19. Data came from immunoSEQ multiplex PCR; TCRdb stores just in-frame clones and leaves some out. The repertoire holds 130,000 or so clones, 60% to 85% seen once, with 16% in the top ten. The source material was peripheral blood. The origin of the receptors is a man in his forties or fifties with acute or convalescent COVID-19. Both conserved end residues are part of each CDR3. D genes are given only for firm matches. Rows may omit the clone size; those that give it use once, few, many or a size class.

D,size,V,J,DNA,CDR3
TRBD2,once,TRBV6-1,TRBJ2-3,TGTGCCAGCAGTGAAGCCGAGACTAGCGGGGATACGCAGTATTTT,CASSEAETSGDTQYF
TRBD1,-,TRBV27,TRBJ1-6,TGTGCCAGCAGTTCTAAACAGGGGATGTATAGTTCACCCCTCCACTTT,CASSSKQGMYSSPLHF
TRBD2,-,TRBV7-2,TRBJ2-2,TGTGCCAGCAGCCCCTGGGGACTAGCGGGGATATCCGGGGAGCTGTTTTTT,CASSPWGLAGISGELFF
TRBD2,-,TRBV4-1,TRBJ2-5,TGCGCCAGCCGGGGTTTAGGACTAGCGGGGGACCCCCAAGAGACCCAGTACTTC,CASRGLGLAGDPQETQYF
TRBD1,-,TRBV11-3,TRBJ2-5,TGTGCCAGCAGCCCCGGGACAGGGAATCGGGAGACCCAGTACTTC,CASSPGTGNRETQYF
-,-,TRBV6-5,TRBJ2-5,TGTGCCAGCAGTTACTCGATGGCCTCTTCCCAAGAGACCCAGTACTTC,CASSYSMASSQETQYF
TRBD2,-,TRBV6-4,TRBJ2-3,TGTGCCAGCAGTCCTAGCGGGGGGGCGGGCACAGATACGCAGTATTTT,CASSPSGGAGTDTQYF
-,-,TRBV10-3,TRBJ1-1,TGTGCCATCAGTGAGTACAGACAGAACACTGAAGCTTTCTTT,CAISEYRQNTEAFF
TRBD1,-,TRBV6-5,TRBJ1-2,TGTGCCAGCAACTCGGACAGGGACTATGGCTACACCTTC,CASNSDRDYGYTF
TRBD1,few,TRBV29-1,TRBJ1-1,TGCAGCGTTGTCGGACAGGGGGGGAGAGAAGCTTTCTTT,CSVVGQGGREAFF
-,-,TRBV14,TRBJ2-7,TGTGCCAGCAGCCAAGAAGCCGGGTCGGCCTACGAGCAGTACTTC,CASSQEAGSAYEQYF
-,once,TRBV2,TRBJ1-4,TGTGCCAGCAGTGAACAGGGATGGGATGAAAAACTGTTTTTT,CASSEQGWDEKLFF
-,-,TRBV19,TRBJ1-5,TGTGCCAGTAGTATTGGGAGGGGCCCGAATCAGCCCCAGCATTTT,CASSIGRGPNQPQHF
TRBD2,-,TRBV6-5,TRBJ2-3,TGTGCCAGCAGAGCGGGGGGACGCACAGATACGCAGTATTTT,CASRAGGRTDTQYF
-,-,TRBV2,TRBJ1-5,TGTGCCAGCAGTATCAGGGGTGGCAATCAGCCCCAGCATTTT,CASSIRGGNQPQHF
TRBD1,few,TRBV2,TRBJ1-1,TGTGCCAGCAGTAGAGCCCGGGACAGGGGCGCAATGAACACTGAAGCTTTCTTT,CASSRARDRGAMNTEAFF
TRBD2,-,TRBV7-6,TRBJ2-5,TGTGCCAGCAGCTTAGAAGTCGCGGGGGGGTTATACTCCCAAGAGACCCAGTACTTC,CASSLEVAGGLYSQETQYF
-,-,TRBV28,TRBJ1-1,TGTGCCAGCGCCGAGGGCGACACTGAAGCTTTCTTT,CASAEGDTEAFF
TRBD2,-,TRBV9,TRBJ2-5,TGTGCCAGCAGCGTATGGGCTAGCGGGGGGAAAGAGACCCAGTACTTC,CASSVWASGGKETQYF
-,few,TRBV15,TRBJ1-2,TGTGCCACCAGACCGGCACAGGGAGGGTTCTATGGCTACACCTTC,CATRPAQGGFYGYTF
TRBD2,many,TRBV28,TRBJ2-3,TGTGCCAGCAGGGGCCCCCCACTAGCGGGGGGCAGGACAGATACGCAGTATTTT,CASRGPPLAGGRTDTQYF
TRBD1,-,TRBV2,TRBJ1-5,TGTGCCAGCAGTTGGGACAGGGAGCAGCCCCAGCATTTT,CASSWDREQPQHF
TRBD2,-,TRBV15,TRBJ2-1,TGTGCCACCAGAAGTCCGGGACTAGCGGGGGTAAATGAGCAGTTCTTC,CATRSPGLAGVNEQFF
TRBD2,few,TRBV9,TRBJ2-2,TGTGCCAGCAGCCCCTATAGCGGGGGTCGCGGGGAGCTGTTTTTT,CASSPYSGGRGELFF
-,-,TRBV12-5,TRBJ1-5,TGTGCTAGTGGGTGGGAGAATCAGCCCCAGCATTTT,CASGWENQPQHF
-,-,TRBV4-2,TRBJ1-5,TGTGCCAGCAGCCAAGAGGCGGGCAATCAGCCCCAGCATTTT,CASSQEAGNQPQHF
-,-,TRBV30,TRBJ2-5,TGTGCCTGGACTCCCTGGGGAGCAGATGTAACCCAGTACTTC,CAWTPWGADVTQYF
-,-,TRBV18,TRBJ2-5,TGTGCCAGCTCCCCCGGACTCAACCAAGAGACCCAGTACTTC,CASSPGLNQETQYF
-,few,TRBV2,TRBJ2-7,TGTGCCAGCAGACTAGAAAGGACTAACTCCTACGAGCAGTACTTC,CASRLERTNSYEQYF
-,few,TRBV3-1/TRBV3-2,TRBJ1-2,TGTGCCAGCAGCCAGGGACTAACTAACTATGGCTACACCTTC,CASSQGLTNYGYTF
-,-,TRBV19,TRBJ1-1,TGTGCCAGTAGTACCGGAGGTTGGACTGAAGCTTTCTTT,CASSTGGWTEAFF
-,few,TRBV19,TRBJ1-1,TGTGCCAGCTCCAGGGAAAACACTGAAGCTTTCTTT,CASSRENTEAFF
TRBD1,-,TRBV5-4,TRBJ2-2,TGTGCCAGCAGCCGACAGGGGGTAAACACCGGGGAGCTGTTTTTT,CASSRQGVNTGELFF
TRBD2,-,TRBV5-1,TRBJ2-1,TGCGCCAGCAGCGCGGACGAGGGACTAGCGGGGTGGGGATCCTACAATGAGCAGTTCTTC,CASSADEGLAGWGSYNEQFF
-,-,TRBV30,TRBJ1-6,TGTGCCTGGAGAGACGGAGGGAATTCACCCCTCCACTTT,CAWRDGGNSPLHF
-,-,TRBV2,TRBJ2-3,TGTGCCAGCCTACCAGGGGCTAGCACAGATACGCAGTATTTT,CASLPGASTDTQYF
-,-,TRBV9,TRBJ2-2,TGTGCCAGCAGCGTAGCTCCGAGGGCCACCGGGGAGCTGTTTTTT,CASSVAPRATGELFF
-,-,TRBV29-1,TRBJ2-7,TGCAGCGTCAAGGCAGGACTCTACGAGCAGTACTTC,CSVKAGLYEQYF
-,once,TRBV24-1,TRBJ1-2,TGTGCCACCAGTGACCGGGGGGGGAACTATGGCTACACCTTC,CATSDRGGNYGYTF
-,-,TRBV21-1,TRBJ2-3,TGTGCCCCTCAATCCGGACAGGGGCGGATGGATACGCAGTATTTT,CAPQSGQGRMDTQYF
-,-,TRBV5-6,TRBJ2-3,TGTGCCAGCAGGGAGGGACTTACCACAGATACGCAGTATTTT,CASREGLTTDTQYF
-,-,TRBV24-1,TRBJ1-5,TGTGCCACCAGTGACCGACAGGAGTTTAGGGCGCAGAGCAATCAGCCCCAGCATTTT,CATSDRQEFRAQSNQPQHF
TRBD2,-,TRBV6-2/TRBV6-3,TRBJ2-3,TGTGCCAGCAGTCCCCGACTAGCGGGGGGGCGAGATACGCAGTATTTT,CASSPRLAGGRDTQYF
TRBD1,-,TRBV5-8,TRBJ1-4,TGTGCCAGCAGCTGGGACAGGGGATCCCCAACTAATGAAAAACTGTTTTTT,CASSWDRGSPTNEKLFF
TRBD2,-,TRBV30,TRBJ2-3,TGTGCCTGGAGTGTACCGATGGCTAGCGGGGCGAAAAGCGCAGATACGCAGTATTTT,CAWSVPMASGAKSADTQYF
-,-,TRBV6-5,TRBJ1-1,TGTGCCAGCCGAAGTGGGGGACTCCTGAACACTGAAGCTTTCTTT,CASRSGGLLNTEAFF